This entry describes one T cell receptor (beta chain). The antigen remains unidentified. The method was immunoSEQ multiplex PCR; TCRdb's version includes in-frame clones alone and lacks a portion of them. This sample carries about 280,000 clones, around 87% of them seen once, and the ten largest clones take 2.5% to 3.5%. Treatment denoted: around 19 received Ad26.COV2.S at low or high dose, single or two shots; 5 received placebo; per-sample allocation not given. The investigators took samples on day 63 after the first vaccine or placebo injection. Expression of Wuhan-strain SARS-CoV-2 spike came from the Ad26 vector that formed the vaccine. The data belong to a study of Ad26.COV2.S vaccination and SARS-CoV-2 variants. Across the whole study: Donor joined the COV1001 Ad26.COV2.S trial arm. Recipients of Ad26.COV2.S got it intramuscularly, once or twice 56 days apart. Study-wide results and caveats: Considerable breadth of spike-specific CD8+ and CD4+ T cell responses has reportedly been documented following vaccination.

Germline CDR1 reads LGHDT; CDR2 reads YNNKEL (reference sequence). J lost 1 base, V lost 4 bases, and 7 bases had no gene match. The CDR3 totals 15 residues. The specimen comprised peripheral blood, sampled in a trial of Ad26.COV2.S vaccine versus placebo. The chain employs TRBV3-1 (or the pseudogene TRBV3-2) and TRBJ2-7; TRBD1 matches at 7 bases. This clonotype originated in a person between 18 and 65 years old who received the Ad26.COV2.S COVID-19 vaccine or a placebo. This chain's CDR3 is CASSPDRVRSYEQYF. The CDR3 DNA reads as TGTGCCAGCAGCCCAGACAGGGTACGATCCTACGAGCAGTACTTC.